A selection of T cell receptor beta chains follows, all from one sample in a study of blood T cell repertoires in COVID-19. Profiled with immunoSEQ multiplex PCR; TCRdb holds only in-frame clones, not every one. The table records under 150,000 clones, approximately 82% of them present only once. The source material was peripheral blood. The receptors were gathered from an older man with active or convalescent COVID-19. Both conserved end residues are part of each CDR3. A D gene is named only where the DNA matches it firmly. Clone size appears in some rows only: once, few, many, or a class for an expanded clone.

>-|14|-|TRBV11-2|TRBJ2-5
TGTGCCAGCAGGGATATGCCACAGAAAGAGACCCAGTACTTC
CASRDMPQKETQYF
>-|13|-|TRBV19|TRBJ2-7
TGTGCCAGTAGTATAAGCAGGGGATACGAGCAGTACTTC
CASSISRGYEQYF
>few|15|-|TRBV4-1|TRBJ1-1
TGCGCCAGCAGTCTGTTACAGGGCCAAGGGACTGAAGCTTTCTTT
CASSLLQGQGTEAFF
>-|16|TRBD2|TRBV7-9|TRBJ2-2
TGTGCCAGCAGCGTCTCAGCGGGGGGGCCCCCCGGGGAGCTGTTTTTT
CASSVSAGGPPGELFF
>once|12|TRBD1|TRBV29-1|TRBJ1-2
TGCAGCGTCTCAAACACAGGGGGTGGCTACACCTTC
CSVSNTGGGYTF
>-|15|TRBD1|TRBV19|TRBJ1-5
TGTGCCAGTAGTACTACGGACAGGGGGCATCAGCCCCAGCATTTT
CASSTTDRGHQPQHF
>-|12|TRBD1|TRBV9|TRBJ1-1
TGTGCCAGCCGAGGGGACAGTCTAGAAGCTTTCTTT
CASRGDSLEAFF
>-|15|-|TRBV5-5|TRBJ2-2
TGTGCCAGCAGCTTGTCCGGGGTCAACACCGGGGAGCTGTTTTTT
CASSLSGVNTGELFF
>-|12|TRBD1|TRBV10-1|TRBJ2-7
TGCGCCAACCAGGACAGGTCCTACGAGCAGTACTTC
CANQDRSYEQYF
>few|16|-|TRBV4-2|TRBJ1-2
TGTGCCAGCAGCCTTAGACAGGACAATACTAACTATGGCTACACCTTC
CASSLRQDNTNYGYTF
>-|14|TRBD2|TRBV9|TRBJ2-1
TGTGCCAGCAGCGTAGAAGGACTAGCCGATGAGCAGTTCTTC
CASSVEGLADEQFF
>-|18|TRBD2|TRBV6-2/TRBV6-3|TRBJ2-7
TGTGCCAGCAGTTCACCGATCTCCGGGGGGAGAATAAACTACGAGCAGTACTTC
CASSSPISGGRINYEQYF
>-|14|TRBD2|TRBV7-2|TRBJ2-3
TGTGCCAGCAGCTATACGGGGGGGTTGGATACGCAGTATTTT
CASSYTGGLDTQYF
>-|14|TRBD1|TRBV29-1|TRBJ2-1
TGCAGCGTGTCACAGGGGGTCCCATCCAATGAGCAGTTCTTC
CSVSQGVPSNEQFF
>once|14|-|TRBV5-6|TRBJ2-7
TGTGCCAGCAGCTTGGATAGAAGCTCCTACGAGCAGTACTTC
CASSLDRSSYEQYF
>-|18|TRBD2|TRBV7-2|TRBJ2-5
TGTGCCAGCAGCTTAGTGACTAGCGGGGACCTTAATGGAGAGACCCAGTACTTC
CASSLVTSGDLNGETQYF
>-|14|-|TRBV6-1|TRBJ2-5
TGTGCCAGCAGTGAAGAGGGGACACAAGAGACCCAGTACTTC
CASSEEGTQETQYF
>-|15|-|TRBV5-1|TRBJ1-4
TGCGCCAGCAGCCTTGCTCGAGCAACTAATGAAAAACTGTTTTTT
CASSLARATNEKLFF
>-|12|-|TRBV7-2|TRBJ2-7
TGTGCCAGCAGCCCAGGTAGCTACGAGCAGTACTTC
CASSPGSYEQYF
>-|13|-|TRBV3-1/TRBV3-2|TRBJ2-5
TGTGCCAGCAGTCCGGGCGGGAAGGAGACCCAGTACTTC
CASSPGGKETQYF
>-|13|TRBD1|TRBV30|TRBJ1-1
TGTGCCTGGATGGGACAGTCGAACACTGAAGCTTTCTTT
CAWMGQSNTEAFF
>-|15|TRBD1|TRBV6-5|TRBJ1-5
TGTGCCAGCAGCAGTAGACAGGGATCCAATCAGCCCCAGCATTTT
CASSSRQGSNQPQHF
>-|15|-|TRBV6-1|TRBJ1-2
TGTGCCAGCAGTGATGCCGGGACTATGAACTATGGCTACACCTTC
CASSDAGTMNYGYTF
>once|17|TRBD2|TRBV5-1|TRBJ2-1
TGCGCCAGCAGCCCCAGGGGTAGCGGGGGGTCCTACAATGAGCAGTTCTTC
CASSPRGSGGSYNEQFF
>once|13|-|TRBV7-2|TRBJ2-7
TGTGCCAGCAGCTCTTACGGGGCCTACGAGCAGTACTTC
CASSSYGAYEQYF
>-|11|-|TRBV11-2|TRBJ2-5
TGTGCCAGCAGCCCAAAAGAGACCCAGTACTTC
CASSPKETQYF
>-|14|-|TRBV6-6|TRBJ2-7
TGTGCCAGCAGTGGCTTAGCCGGTATGGTCGAGCAGTACTTC
CASSGLAGMVEQYF
>-|15|TRBD1|TRBV6-5|TRBJ1-6
TGTGCCAGCAGTATCTCGGGACAGGGAAGTTCACCCCTCCACTTT
CASSISGQGSSPLHF
>once|14|TRBD2|TRBV5-4|TRBJ2-7
TGTGCCAGCAGCTCGGGACTAGCTATCTACGAGCAGTACTTC
CASSSGLAIYEQYF
>-|13|-|TRBV5-4|TRBJ1-4
TGTGCCAGCAGCAAGAGTAAAAATGAAAAACTGTTTTTT
CASSKSKNEKLFF
>-|14|-|TRBV6-2/TRBV6-3|TRBJ2-4
TGTGCCAGCAGCCAGACAGGATCCCGAGTTATTCAGTACTTC
CASSQTGSRVIQYF